This T cell receptor (beta chain) was documented in a study of cytomegalovirus exposure and HLA in healthy donors. The germline V gene encodes CDR1 SEHNR and CDR2 FQNEAQ (reference sequence). The CDR3 is 17 residues long. V lost 5 bases and J lost 0, with 16 bases in between. PCR primers comprised 60 Vbeta and 13 Jbeta primers. Clones were read by immunoSEQ multiplex PCR, and TCRdb kept only the in-frame ones, dropping some. The sample consists of tens of thousands of clones, 70% to 85% of them appearing once. The study's findings and limits: A later analysis linked a missense variant in DCLRE1C to the trimming of TCR beta V and J genes. An analysis that was carried out later associated 16,000 or so TCR beta sequences with HLA alleles at 0.05 false discovery rate. Rarity held for most TCR sequences, but there were some public TCRs that occurred in many donors. Reported performance of the classifier showed diagnosis of cytomegalovirus status with high specificity and sensitivity.

Regarding this clone: The antigen is undetermined.

The rearrangement uses TRBV7-9 and TRBJ1-4; maybe TRBD1 (5 bases). Sequencing was carried out using PBMCs. The sequence was collected from a human donor in good health. The CDR3 nucleotides read TGTGCCAGCAGCCCCGACAGTCACTCTGCAACTAATGAAAAACTGTTTTTT. Translating it yields CASSPDSHSATNEKLFF. Drawing the rest from reference TRBV7-9 and TRBJ1-4, the complete variable domain is DTGVSQNPRHKITKRGQNVTFRCDPISEHNRLYWYRQTLGQGPEFLTYFQNEAQLEKSRLLSDRFSAERPKGSFSTLEIQRTEQGDSAMYLCASSPDSHSATNEKLFFGSGTQLSVL.